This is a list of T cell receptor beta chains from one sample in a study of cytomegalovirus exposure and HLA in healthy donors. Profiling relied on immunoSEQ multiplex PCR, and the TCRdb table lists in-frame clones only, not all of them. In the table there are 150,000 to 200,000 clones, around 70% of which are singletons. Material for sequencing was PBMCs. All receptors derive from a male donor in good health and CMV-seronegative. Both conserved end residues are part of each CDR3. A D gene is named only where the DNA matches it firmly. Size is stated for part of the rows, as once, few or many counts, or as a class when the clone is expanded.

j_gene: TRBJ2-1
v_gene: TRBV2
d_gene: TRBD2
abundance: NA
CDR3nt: TGTGCCAGCAGTTGGACTAGCGGGAGCAATGAGCAGTTCTTC
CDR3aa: CASSWTSGSNEQFF

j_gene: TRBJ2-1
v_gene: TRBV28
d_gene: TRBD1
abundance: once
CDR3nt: TGTGCCACAAACCGGCAGGGGGCTCGGAATGAGCAGTTCTTC
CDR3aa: CATNRQGARNEQFF

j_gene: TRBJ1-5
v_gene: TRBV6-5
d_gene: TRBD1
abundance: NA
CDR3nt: TGTGCCAGCAGAACAGGACAGGGTAGCAATCAGCCCCAGCATTTT
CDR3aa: CASRTGQGSNQPQHF

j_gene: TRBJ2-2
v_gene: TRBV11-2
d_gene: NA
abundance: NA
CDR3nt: TGTGCCAGCAGCTTAGGCGTGTACCAATACACCGGGGAGCTGTTTTTT
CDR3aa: CASSLGVYQYTGELFF

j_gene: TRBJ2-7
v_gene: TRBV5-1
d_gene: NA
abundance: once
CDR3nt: TGCGCCAGCAGCCTAAGCTCCTACGAGCAGTACTTC
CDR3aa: CASSLSSYEQYF

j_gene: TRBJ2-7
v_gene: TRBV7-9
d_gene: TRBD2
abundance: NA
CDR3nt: TGTTCCAGCAGCTTAGCGCTAGCGGGAGCCAACGAGCAGTACTTC
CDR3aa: CSSSLALAGANEQYF

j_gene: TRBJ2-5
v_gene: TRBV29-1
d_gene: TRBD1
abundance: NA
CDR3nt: TGCAGCGTTCGAGGGGGCGGGGAGACCCAGTACTTC
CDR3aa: CSVRGGGETQYF

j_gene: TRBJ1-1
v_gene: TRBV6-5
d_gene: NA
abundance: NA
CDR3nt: TGTGCCAGCAGATTAATGGGGGGGAACACTGAAGCTTTCTTT
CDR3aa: CASRLMGGNTEAFF

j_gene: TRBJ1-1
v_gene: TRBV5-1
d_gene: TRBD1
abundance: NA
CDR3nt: TGCGCCAGCAGTGGAGCGACAGGGGGCACTGAAGCTTTCTTT
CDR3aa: CASSGATGGTEAFF

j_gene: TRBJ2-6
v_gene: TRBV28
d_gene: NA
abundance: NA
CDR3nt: TGTGCCAGCATGGGATTTTTAGCGGCAAACTCTGGGGCCAACGTCCTGACTTTC
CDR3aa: CASMGFLAANSGANVLTF

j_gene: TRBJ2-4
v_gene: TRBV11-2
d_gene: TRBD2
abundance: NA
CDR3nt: TGTGCCAGCAGCTCTCGACTAGCGGGGAGAAACATTCAGTACTTC
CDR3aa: CASSSRLAGRNIQYF

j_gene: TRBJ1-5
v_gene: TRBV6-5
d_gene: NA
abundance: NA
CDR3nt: TGTGCCAGCAGCAGCGGCAGGTTAAGTCAGCCCCAGCATTTT
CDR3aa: CASSSGRLSQPQHF

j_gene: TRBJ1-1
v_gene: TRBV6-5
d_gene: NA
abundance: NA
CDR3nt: TGTGCCAGCAGTTACTCATCGCGGGGTGTGACTGAAGCTTTCTTT
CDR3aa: CASSYSSRGVTEAFF

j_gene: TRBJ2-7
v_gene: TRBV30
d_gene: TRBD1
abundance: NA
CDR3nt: TGTGCCTGGAGTGTATCGACAGGGGGCTCCTACGAGCAGTACTTC
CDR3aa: CAWSVSTGGSYEQYF

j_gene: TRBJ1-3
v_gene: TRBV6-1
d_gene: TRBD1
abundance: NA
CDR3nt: TGTGCCAGCAGTGATGTAGGGGGCAGTGGAAACACCATATATTTT
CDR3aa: CASSDVGGSGNTIYF

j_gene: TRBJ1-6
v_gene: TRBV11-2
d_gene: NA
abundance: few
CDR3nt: TGTGCCAGCAGCTTAACGGACGGGGGTTCACCCCTCCACTTT
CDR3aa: CASSLTDGGSPLHF

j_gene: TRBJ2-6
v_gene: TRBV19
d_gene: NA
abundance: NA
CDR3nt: TGTGCCAGTAACCCCCGGTTGGCTGGGGCCAACGTCCTGACTTTC
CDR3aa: CASNPRLAGANVLTF

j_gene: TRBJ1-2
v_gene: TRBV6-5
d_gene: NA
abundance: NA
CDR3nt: TGTGCCAGCAGATCGTTTCTTACGGGGGGAGGCTACACCTTC
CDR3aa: CASRSFLTGGGYTF

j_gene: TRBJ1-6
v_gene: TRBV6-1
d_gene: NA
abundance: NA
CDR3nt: TGTGCCAGCAGTGAAGACCCAGCTAGCTCCTATAATTCACCCCTCCACTTT
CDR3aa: CASSEDPASSYNSPLHF

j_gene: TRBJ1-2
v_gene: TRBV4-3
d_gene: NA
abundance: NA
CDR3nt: TGCGCCAGCAGCCAAACCCGACAGGTCCGGTGGGGCTACACCTTC
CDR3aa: CASSQTRQVRWGYTF

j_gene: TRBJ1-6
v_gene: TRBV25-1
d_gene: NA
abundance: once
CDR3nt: TGTGCCAGCAGGACAGAGATATCACCCCTCCACTTT
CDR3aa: CASRTEISPLHF

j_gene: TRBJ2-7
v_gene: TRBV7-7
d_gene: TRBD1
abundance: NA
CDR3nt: TGTGCCAGCAGCCCCTTCCCGGGACAGGGGATCTACGAGCAGTACTTC
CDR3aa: CASSPFPGQGIYEQYF

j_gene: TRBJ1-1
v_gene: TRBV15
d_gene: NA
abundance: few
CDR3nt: TGTGCCACCAGCAGAGAAGGGGGTGGGAACACTGAAGCTTTCTTT
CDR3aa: CATSREGGGNTEAFF

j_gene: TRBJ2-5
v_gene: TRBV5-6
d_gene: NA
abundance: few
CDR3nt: TGTGCCAGCAGGTCCTCCGGGACTTCGCTTCGGGACCAGTACTTC
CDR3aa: CASRSSGTSLRDQYF

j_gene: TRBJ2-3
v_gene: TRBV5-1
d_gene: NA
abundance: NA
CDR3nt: TGCGCCAGCAGGTCTGAGACTAGCACAGATACGCAGTATTTT
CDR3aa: CASRSETSTDTQYF

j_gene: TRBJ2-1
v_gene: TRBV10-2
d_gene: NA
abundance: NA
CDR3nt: TGCGCCAGCACTCTCATGAGCTCCTACAATGAGCAGTTCTTC
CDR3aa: CASTLMSSYNEQFF

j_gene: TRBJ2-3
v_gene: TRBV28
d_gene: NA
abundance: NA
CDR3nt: TGTGCCAGCAGTACACAGGATACGCAGTATTTT
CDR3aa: CASSTQDTQYF

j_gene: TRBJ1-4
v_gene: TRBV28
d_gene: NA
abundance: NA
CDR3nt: TGTGCCAGCAGCTCCCCGACAGGTGGAAATGAAAAACTGTTTTTT
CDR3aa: CASSSPTGGNEKLFF

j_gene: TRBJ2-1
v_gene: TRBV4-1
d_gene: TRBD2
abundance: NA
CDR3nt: TGCGCCAGCAGCCAACCCACTAGCGGCACTTACAATGAGCAGTTCTTC
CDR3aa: CASSQPTSGTYNEQFF

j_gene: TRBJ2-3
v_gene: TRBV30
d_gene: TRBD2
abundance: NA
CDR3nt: TGTGCCTGGAGCGGGGGGGACACAGATACGCAGTATTTT
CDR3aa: CAWSGGDTDTQYF

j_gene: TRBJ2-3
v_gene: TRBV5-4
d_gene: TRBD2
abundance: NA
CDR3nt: TGTGCCAGCAGCTTCTCGGGGGGGGATACGCAGTATTTT
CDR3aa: CASSFSGGDTQYF

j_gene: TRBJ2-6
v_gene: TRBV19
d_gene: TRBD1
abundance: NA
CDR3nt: TGTGCCAGTACCCTAGGGACAGGATCTGGGGCCAACGTCCTGACTTTC
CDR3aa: CASTLGTGSGANVLTF

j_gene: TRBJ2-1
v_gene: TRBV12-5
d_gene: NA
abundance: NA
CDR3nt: TGTGCTAGTAAGGACATCTACAATGAGCAGTTCTTC
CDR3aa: CASKDIYNEQFF

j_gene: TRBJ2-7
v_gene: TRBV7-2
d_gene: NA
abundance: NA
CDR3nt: TGTGCCAGCAGCTTAGGGACAGCAGCCTACGAGCAGTACTTC
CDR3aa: CASSLGTAAYEQYF

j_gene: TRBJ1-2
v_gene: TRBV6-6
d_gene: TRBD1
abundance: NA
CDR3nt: TGTGCCAGCGAAATGGGACCAAAGGGGGCCTATGGCTACACCTTC
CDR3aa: CASEMGPKGAYGYTF

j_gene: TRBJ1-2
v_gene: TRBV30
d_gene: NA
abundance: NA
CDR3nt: TGTGCCTGCCTCCGGGACTATGGCTACACCTTC
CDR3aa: CACLRDYGYTF

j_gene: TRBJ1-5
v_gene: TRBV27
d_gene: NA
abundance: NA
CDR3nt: TGTGCCAGCAGTTTAAGGCCAGGGAATCAGCCCCAGCATTTT
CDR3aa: CASSLRPGNQPQHF

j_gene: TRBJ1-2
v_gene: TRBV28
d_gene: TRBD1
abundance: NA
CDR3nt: TGTGCCAGCAGCTTCCCCCAGACAGGGTTCTATGGCTACACCTTC
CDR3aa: CASSFPQTGFYGYTF

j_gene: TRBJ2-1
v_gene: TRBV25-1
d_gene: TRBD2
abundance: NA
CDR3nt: TGTGCCAGCAGTGGACTAGCGGGGGGTCGACAGTTCTTC
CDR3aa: CASSGLAGGRQFF

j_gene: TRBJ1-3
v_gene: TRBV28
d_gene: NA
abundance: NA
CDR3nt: TGTGCCAGCAGTCCCCTTTTGTCTGGAAACACCATATATTTT
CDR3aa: CASSPLLSGNTIYF

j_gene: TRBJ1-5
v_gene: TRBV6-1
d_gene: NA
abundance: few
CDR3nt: TGTGCCAGCAGTGGCGGTCGGCAGATCAGCAATCAGCCCCAGCATTTT
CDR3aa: CASSGGRQISNQPQHF

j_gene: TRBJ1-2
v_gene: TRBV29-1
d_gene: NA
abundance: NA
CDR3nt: TGCAGCGTCCCACTAGGTGGACGACTTAACTATGGCTCCACCTTC
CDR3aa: CSVPLGGRLNYGSTF

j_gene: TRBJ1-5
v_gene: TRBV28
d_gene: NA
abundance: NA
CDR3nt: TGTGCCAGCACCCCAGGGTTTCGCAATCAGCCCCAGCATTTT
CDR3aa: CASTPGFRNQPQHF

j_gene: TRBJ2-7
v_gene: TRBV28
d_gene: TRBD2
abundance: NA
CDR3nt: TGTGCCAGCAGTTTGGTACTAGCGGGAGTGGGAGAGCAGTACTTC
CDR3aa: CASSLVLAGVGEQYF

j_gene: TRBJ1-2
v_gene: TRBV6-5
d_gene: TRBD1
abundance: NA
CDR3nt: TGTGCCAGCAGAGCACCGGGACAGGGGTATGGCTACACCTTC
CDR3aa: CASRAPGQGYGYTF

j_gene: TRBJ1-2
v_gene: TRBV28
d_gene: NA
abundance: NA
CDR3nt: TGTGCCAGCAGGGGGAGTTATGGCTACACCTTC
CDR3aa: CASRGSYGYTF

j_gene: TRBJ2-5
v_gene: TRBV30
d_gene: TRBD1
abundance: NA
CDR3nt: TGTGCCTGGAGTCGACAGGGGGGGACCCAGTACTTC
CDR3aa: CAWSRQGGTQYF

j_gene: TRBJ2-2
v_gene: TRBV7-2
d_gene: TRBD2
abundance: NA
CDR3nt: TGTGCCAGCAGCTTGAGTAGCGGGGGCACCGGGGAGCTGTTTTTT
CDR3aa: CASSLSSGGTGELFF

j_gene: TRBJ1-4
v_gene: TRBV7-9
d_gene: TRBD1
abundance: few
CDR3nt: TGTGCCAGCACCCTCGGGACAGGGGTAGTGAAACTGTTTTTT
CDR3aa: CASTLGTGVVKLFF